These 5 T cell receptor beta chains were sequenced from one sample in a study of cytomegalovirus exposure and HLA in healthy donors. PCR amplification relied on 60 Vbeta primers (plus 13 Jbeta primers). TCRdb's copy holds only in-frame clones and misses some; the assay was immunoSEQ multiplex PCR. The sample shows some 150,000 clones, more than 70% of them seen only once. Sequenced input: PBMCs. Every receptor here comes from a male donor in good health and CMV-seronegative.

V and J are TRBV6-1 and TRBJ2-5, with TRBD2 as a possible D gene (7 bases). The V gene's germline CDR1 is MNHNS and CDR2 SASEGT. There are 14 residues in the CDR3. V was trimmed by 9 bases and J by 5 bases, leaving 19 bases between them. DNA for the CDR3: TGTGCCAGGGGGGAGGGGGGGGTACAGGAGACCCAGTACTTC. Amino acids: CARGEGGVQETQYF.

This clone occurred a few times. The CDR3 DNA is TGCGCCAGCAGCCCCGCCGAGGTATCGACTGAAGCTTTCTTT. Encoded protein: CASSPAEVSTEAFF. The V and J genes are TRBV4-1 and TRBJ1-1; the D is unclear. The germline V gene has CDR1 MGHRA and CDR2 YSYEKL. V lost 4 bases, J lost 5 bases, and 14 bases lay in between. The CDR3 is made up of 14 amino acids.

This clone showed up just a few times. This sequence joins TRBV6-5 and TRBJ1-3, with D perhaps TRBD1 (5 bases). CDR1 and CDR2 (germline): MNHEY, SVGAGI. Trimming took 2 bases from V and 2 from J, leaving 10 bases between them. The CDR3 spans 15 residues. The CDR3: CASSYGGRTGNTIYF. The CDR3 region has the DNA TGTGCCAGCAGTTACGGGGGGAGGACTGGAAACACCATATATTTT.

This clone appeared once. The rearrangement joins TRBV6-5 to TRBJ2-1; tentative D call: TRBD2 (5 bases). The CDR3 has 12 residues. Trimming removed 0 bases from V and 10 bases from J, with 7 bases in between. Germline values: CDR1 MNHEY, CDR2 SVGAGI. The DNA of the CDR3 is TGTGCCAGCAGTTACTCGACGGGGGAGCAGTTCTTC. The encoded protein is CASSYSTGEQFF.

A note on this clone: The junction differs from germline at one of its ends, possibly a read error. CDR3 in DNA: TGCGCCAGCAGCCACGGACTAGCGGGGATTCGGGAGACCCAGTACTTC. This encodes CASSHGLAGIRETQYF. V usage is TRBV7-9 and J usage is TRBJ2-5; 12 nucleotides match TRBD2. The CDR3 loop spans 16 amino acids. The germline V gene encodes CDR1 SEHNR and CDR2 FQNEAQ (reference sequence).